The present T cell receptor beta chain was sequenced within a study of T cells in Graves' hyperthyroidism and ophthalmopathy. This CDR3 comprises 16 residues. Trimming at V came to 1 base and at J to 2 bases, leaving 7 bases not matched to a gene. CDR1 is SGHVS and CDR2 is FQNEAQ in the germline V gene. At least ten counts were recorded for this clonotype. RNA transcripts yielded amplified TCR beta CDR3 regions. A first-round RT-PCR of the TCR CDR3 used the HTBI primer set. TCRdb processed the multiplex PCR reads anew with MiXCR; each CDR3 protein has one entry. The data hold around 620,000 distinct CDR3 sequences, with approximately 15% observed a single time.

The chain has TRBV7-8 and TRBJ2-7, with 8 nucleotides matching TRBD1. What was sequenced was blood. This receptor was identified in a woman between 18 and 30 years old with Graves' ophthalmopathy. CDR3 residues: CASSLVRQGHTYEQYF. CDR3 sequence (DNA): TGTGCCAGCAGCTTAGTCAGACAGGGGCATACCTACGAGCAGTACTTC.